The 17 T cell receptor beta chains listed next were all sequenced from one sample in a study of siplizumab effects on memory and regulatory T cells. Libraries were prepared by immunoSEQ multiplex PCR; TCRdb keeps only in-frame clonotypes and omits some of them. The table has 85,000 to 95,000 clones, about 94% seen once. Sequenced material: non-Treg CD4+ T cells sorted from blood. The origin of the receptors is a human donor in good health.

This chain connects TRBV30 to TRBJ1-1; D might be TRBD1 (5 bases). Germline lookup yields CDR1 GTSNPN and CDR2 SVGIG (reference sequence). Trimming took off 7 bases at V and 0 bases at J, with 15 bases between the two ends. The CDR3 length is 14 residues. The CDR3 region has the DNA TGTGCCTCAACACGCGGGGGAATGAACACTGAAGCTTTCTTT. Protein: CASTRGGMNTEAFF.

This chain links TRBV7-2 with TRBJ2-1, with unresolved D. V lost 1 base and J 4 bases, leaving 11 bases between the germline ends. CDR1 SGHTA and CDR2 FQGNSA come from the germline V gene. There are 15 residues in the CDR3. The CDR3 reads CASSLGRARYNEQFF. CDR3 DNA: TGTGCCAGCAGCTTAGGTCGGGCTAGATACAATGAGCAGTTCTTC. The full variable domain, rest sourced from reference TRBV7-2 and TRBJ2-1, is GAGVSQSPSNKVTEKGKDVELRCDPISGHTALYWYRQSLGQGLEFLIYFQGNSAPDKSGLPSDRFSAERTGGSVSTLTIQRTQQEDSAVYLCASSLGRARYNEQFFGPGTRLTVL.

The CDR3 bases are TGTGCCAGCAGCTTAGACGCAGGGGGTTTAGTAGCTTTCTTT. Its translation is CASSLDAGGLVAFF. J is TRBJ1-1 and V is TRBV7-9; 7 bases align to TRBD1. The CDR3 spans 14 residues. Germline V gene sequence: CDR1 SEHNR, CDR2 FQNEAQ (reference sequence). J was trimmed by 10 bases and V by 1 base; bases with no gene match: 9.

This clone was picked up one time. The chain links TRBV7-8 to TRBJ1-5; no reliable D call. Looked up from germline, CDR1 is SGHVS and CDR2 is FQNEAQ. V dropped 0 bases and J dropped 5 bases, with 2 bases sitting between them. This CDR3 region has 12 residues. The CDR3 here is CASSLAHQPQHF. CDR3 bases: TGTGCCAGCAGCTTAGCCCATCAGCCCCAGCATTTT.

V gene TRBV6-1 combines with J gene TRBJ1-2, with no clear D. This CDR3 is built from 11 residues. The germline CDR1 and CDR2 sequences are MNHNS and SASEGT. The ends were cut back, 5 bases at V and 3 bases at J, with 4 bases in the middle. CDR3 in DNA: TGTGCCAGCAGTTCTGACTATGGCTACACCTTC. Its protein product is CASSSDYGYTF.

The CDR3 sequence is CASSLTRLGGGYGYTF. In nucleotides, the CDR3 is TGTGCCAGCAGCTTAACAAGACTGGGGGGCGGCTATGGCTACACCTTC. This sequence joins TRBV5-5 and TRBJ1-2, with D possibly TRBD1 on 6 matching bases. The V and J ends lost 2 bases and 4 bases respectively, with 18 bases between them. CDR1 is SGHKS and CDR2 is YYEKEE in the germline V gene (reference sequence). CDR3 length: 16 residues.

J is TRBJ2-1 and V is TRBV5-5; 7 bases agree with TRBD2. V dropped 0 bases and J dropped 2; count of bases not matched to a gene: 2. The germline CDR1 and CDR2 sequences are SGHKS and YYEKEE (reference sequence). This CDR3 is 15 amino acids long. The CDR3 protein is CASSLETSPYNEQFF. The CDR3 DNA reads as TGTGCCAGCAGCTTGGAGACTAGCCCCTACAATGAGCAGTTCTTC.

This clone was observed a handful of times. Mismatch with germline at one junction end may stem from a read error. This chain joins TRBV7-7 and TRBJ2-2; 9 bases line up with TRBD2. This CDR3 has 19 amino acids. Germline-derived CDR1 and CDR2 are SSHAT and FNYEAQ (reference sequence). CDR3: CASSLVPRASGMNTGELFF. CDR3 bases: TGTGCTAGCAGCTTAGTACCCCGGGCTAGCGGGATGAACACCGGGGAGCTGTTTTTT.

The rearrangement uses TRBV5-1 and TRBJ2-1; 11 bases line up with TRBD2. Looked up from germline, CDR1 is SGHRS and CDR2 is YFSETQ. The CDR3 totals 17 residues. Trimming at V came to 3 bases and at J to 9 bases, leaving 14 bases not matched to a gene. CDR3 sequence (DNA): TGCGCCAGCAGCTCGGGACTAGCGGCCTTTTCGGTGGGTGAGCAGTTCTTC. It specifies CASSSGLAAFSVGEQFF.

The V and J genes are TRBV4-2 and TRBJ2-7, with 12 bases identical to TRBD2. The V and J ends lost 4 bases and 5 bases, in that order; junction bases with no gene match: 9. The germline CDR1 and CDR2 sequences are LGHNA and YNFKEQ. CDR3 length equals 16 residues. The CDR3 region is CASSPELAGGNNEQYF. The CDR3 DNA reads TGTGCCAGCAGCCCGGAACTAGCGGGAGGCAATAACGAGCAGTACTTC.

This clone was seen a single time. This chain connects TRBV2 to TRBJ2-2, with 13 bases lining up with TRBD2. Unmatched junction bases numbered 6, after V lost 6 bases and J lost 8 bases. Germline CDR1 and CDR2: SNHLY and FYNNEI. This CDR3 contains 15 residues. CDR3 sequence reads: CASSPGLAGEGELFF. DNA for the CDR3: TGTGCCAGCAGCCCTGGACTAGCGGGAGAGGGGGAGCTGTTTTTT.

The J gene is TRBJ2-3, the V gene TRBV11-3; 8 bases are shared with TRBD2. Germline CDR1 SGHNT, CDR2 YENEEA. Trimming took 6 bases from V and 0 from J; bases not matched to a gene: 20. CDR3 length equals 20 residues. CDR3 nucleotide sequence: TGTGCCAGCAGTCCCCGTTCCCGGGCGGAGCGGGGGACTAGCACAGATACGCAGTATTTT. This gives the protein CASSPRSRAERGTSTDTQYF.

The chain carries TRBV4-1 and TRBJ2-7; D assignment may be TRBD1 or TRBD2 (5 bases each). Trimming shortened V by 5 bases and J by 2 bases, and 19 bases separated the two germline ends. CDR3 size: 16 residues. Per the germline V gene, CDR1 is MGHRA and CDR2 is YSYEKL. In DNA form, the CDR3 reads TGCGCCAGCAGCAACTTCTTCGGGACGGGGACCTACGAGCAGTACTTC. Translation gives CASSNFFGTGTYEQYF.

The rearrangement joins TRBV9 to TRBJ2-1, with 12 bases lining up with TRBD1. The CDR3 is 15 amino acids. CDR1 and CDR2 from the germline V gene are SGDLS and YYNGEE. The V segment lost 0 bases and the J segment 11 bases; nucleotides outside the gene matches: 6. The DNA for the CDR3 is TGTGCCAGCAGCGTAGAGGGACAGGGGGCTGGTAAGCAGTTCTTC. It is translated as CASSVEGQGAGKQFF.

V is TRBV6-6 and J is TRBJ2-3; tentatively, D is TRBD1 or TRBD2 (6 bases each). Germline values: CDR1 MNHNY, CDR2 SVGAGI (reference sequence). The CDR3 sequence is 16 residues long. V gave up 6 bases and J gave up 2 bases, with 18 bases separating them. CDR3 sequence (DNA): TGTGCCAGCAGCCACGGGGGCACCCGAAACACAGATACGCAGTATTTT. Protein sequence: CASSHGGTRNTDTQYF.

This clone was detected only once. The CDR3 coding sequence is TGTGCCAGGGTTAGTTTAGGTTATGGCTACACCTTC. Translation: CARVSLGYGYTF. The V gene is TRBV5-6, the J gene TRBJ1-2; D gene unclear. CDR1 and CDR2 (germline): SGHDT, YYEEEE. CDR3 size: 12 residues. V was clipped by 8 bases and J by 5 bases, with 13 bases between them.

This chain links TRBV7-9 with TRBJ1-6; weak D call: TRBD1 (6 bases). Germline loops: CDR1 SEHNR, CDR2 FQNEAQ (reference sequence). V lost 8 bases, J lost 10 bases, and 15 bases lay in between. There are 13 residues in the CDR3. The CDR3 spells CASGGNVGSPLHF. The CDR3 bases are TGTGCCAGCGGGGGCAACGTAGGCTCACCCCTCCACTTT.